Shown below are 20 T cell receptor beta chains from a single sample sequenced in a study of cytomegalovirus exposure and HLA in healthy donors. PCR was performed using 60 Vbeta and 13 Jbeta primers. Libraries were prepared by immunoSEQ multiplex PCR; TCRdb keeps only in-frame clonotypes and omits some of them. The sample consists of 110,000 to 150,000 clones, about 75% of them appearing once. Sequenced input: PBMCs. Source of these receptors: a man aged 60 to 75 in good health and CMV-seronegative.

V is TRBV5-1 and J is TRBJ2-3; TRBD2 matches at 8 bases. V lost 5 bases, J lost 2 bases, and 4 bases stayed unmatched. CDR1 is SGHRS, CDR2 YFSETQ, per germline. This CDR3 contains 14 residues. The CDR3 sequence: CASRVAGTTDTQYF. CDR3 nucleotides: TGCGCCAGCAGGGTAGCGGGGACCACAGATACGCAGTATTTT.

The rearrangement uses TRBV10-2 and TRBJ2-1; D is uncertain. Trimming removed 5 bases at V and 7 bases at J, with 6 bases between. The germline gives CDR1 WSHSY, CDR2 SAAADI. The CDR3 has 11 amino acids. The DNA for the CDR3 is TGCGCCAGCAGTCCTTTAAATGAGCAGTTCTTC. Translating it yields CASSPLNEQFF.

The chain is built from TRBV4-1 and TRBJ2-7; tentatively, D is TRBD1 (5 bases). CDR1 is MGHRA and CDR2 is YSYEKL in the germline V gene. Trimming pared 3 bases from V and 6 bases from J, leaving 15 bases between. This CDR3 has 14 residues. CDR3 in DNA: TGCGCCAGCAGCCACAATGTGGCAGGGCGCGAGCAGTACTTC. This gives the protein CASSHNVAGREQYF.

The chain links TRBV10-3 to TRBJ2-4, with TRBD1 matching 10 bases. CDR1 is ENHRY, CDR2 SYGVKD, per germline. The CDR3 extends over 16 amino acids. V was clipped by 4 bases and J by 0 bases; unmatched bases: 3. CDR3 protein: CAISATGGIAKNIQYF. The CDR3 nucleotides read TGTGCCATCAGTGCGACAGGGGGCATAGCCAAAAACATTCAGTACTTC.

This clone showed up just a few times. J is TRBJ2-7 and V is TRBV9; TRBD1 matches 11 bases. Germline-derived CDR1 and CDR2 are SGDLS and YYNGEE. The CDR3 sequence is 16 residues long. Trimming removed 4 bases from V and 4 bases from J; junction bases left unmatched: 10. The CDR3 spells CASSPQLGQGAYEQYF. DNA for the CDR3: TGTGCCAGCAGCCCCCAACTCGGACAGGGGGCGTACGAGCAGTACTTC.

The V and J genes are TRBV5-5 and TRBJ2-7; the D gene is possibly TRBD2 (6 bases). Germline assignment: CDR1 SGHKS and CDR2 YYEKEE (reference sequence). V was clipped by 0 bases and J by 4 bases, with 17 bases between them. CDR3 length: 16 residues. The CDR3 coding sequence is TGTGCCAGCAGCTTGGCCGTGGGGGGAGGACCATACGAGCAGTACTTC. Translated, it gives CASSLAVGGGPYEQYF.

On this clone itself: One end of the junction varies from germline; a read error may be responsible. This chain joins TRBV7-9 and TRBJ2-7; 10 nucleotides agree with TRBD2. This CDR3 comprises 19 residues. Looked up from germline, CDR1 is SEHNR and CDR2 is FQNEAQ (reference sequence). The CDR3 DNA sequence: TGTGCCAGCAGTCTTAGGCCCATCCCGCTAGCGGGAGACTCCGACGAGCAGTACTTC. Its protein product is CASSLRPIPLAGDSDEQYF.

The chain couples TRBV7-2 to TRBJ2-5, with 9 bases identical to TRBD1. The J call may be faulty, since TRBJ2-7 better matches the DNA end. Per germline, CDR1 SGHTA and CDR2 FQGNSA. CDR3 length: 14 residues. CDR3 DNA: TGTGCCAGCAGCGTACAGGGGGCTATTTACGAGCAGTACTTC. It encodes CASSVQGAIYEQYF.

In nucleotides, the CDR3 is TGTGCCAGCAGGAGATACGGGACTAGCGGGAGGGCCAGGACAGATACGCAGTATTTT. Its translation is CASRRYGTSGRARTDTQYF. The gene calls are TRBV7-2 and TRBJ2-3; 16 nucleotides line up with TRBD2. The CDR3 totals 19 residues. J lost 3 bases, V lost 6 bases, and 12 bases had no gene match. The germline CDR1 and CDR2 sequences are SGHTA and FQGNSA.

The chain uses TRBV18 and TRBJ2-2, with D maybe TRBD2 (5 bases). Germline assignment: CDR1 KGHSH and CDR2 LQKENI. The V end lost 3 bases, the J end lost 4 bases, and 30 bases lay between the germline ends. The CDR3 runs 21 residues. Written as DNA, the CDR3 is TGTGCCAGCTCACCGAACCTCCCGGGCCGGACCCGCGCAGAGGGCACCGGGGAGCTGTTTTTT. It is translated as CASSPNLPGRTRAEGTGELFF.

The chain couples TRBV5-4 to TRBJ2-7, with a possible D match to TRBD1 (6 bases). V lost 0 bases and J lost 2, with 9 bases in between. The CDR3 loop spans 14 amino acids. The germline gives CDR1 SGHNT, CDR2 YYREEE (reference sequence). CDR3 protein: CASSLGQDTYEQYF. Written as DNA, the CDR3 is TGTGCCAGCAGCTTGGGACAGGATACCTACGAGCAGTACTTC.

The chain uses TRBV5-1 and TRBJ1-3, with D possibly TRBD1 on 5 matching bases. The CDR3 has 14 amino acids. The V gene lost 0 bases and the J gene lost 8 bases, with 12 bases spanning the gap. Germline V gives CDR1 SGHRS, CDR2 YFSETQ. The chain's CDR3 is CASSLEGRADTIYF. Here the CDR3 DNA reads TGCGCCAGCAGCTTGGAGGGCAGGGCAGACACCATATATTTT. Full variable domain (remainder filled in from reference TRBV5-1 and TRBJ1-3): KAGVTQTPRYLIKTRGQQVTLSCSPISGHRSVSWYQQTPGQGLQFLFEYFSETQRNKGNFPGRFSGRQFSNSRSEMNVSTLELGDSALYLCASSLEGRADTIYFGEGSWLTVV.

The rearrangement joins TRBV6-1 to TRBJ1-1, with TRBD1 matching 9 bases. The V gene's germline CDR1 is MNHNS and CDR2 SASEGT. The J segment lost 4 bases and the V segment lost 5 bases, leaving 8 bases of the junction unmatched. The CDR3 extends over 15 amino acids. The CDR3 loop reads CASSPRTGDGTEAFF. In nucleotides, the CDR3 is TGTGCCAGCAGTCCGCGGACAGGGGACGGCACTGAAGCTTTCTTT.

This clone was counted a few times. The chain uses TRBV7-9 and TRBJ2-3, with D possibly being TRBD2 (7 bases). This CDR3 comprises 15 residues. CDR1 is SEHNR, CDR2 FQNEAQ, per germline (reference sequence). The DNA for the CDR3 is TGTGCAGACGATCGGGGGGCGGCGGAGGGAGATACGCAGTATTTT. Protein sequence: CADDRGAAEGDTQYF.

The V and J genes are TRBV19 and TRBJ1-1; TRBD1 matches at 7 bases. This CDR3 comprises 13 residues. The germline gives CDR1 LNHDA, CDR2 SQIVND (reference sequence). The trim removed 7 bases at V and 6 bases at J, leaving 8 bases unmatched. In DNA form, the CDR3 reads TGTGCCAGTATTACGACAGGGACCCCTGAAGCTTTCTTT. This encodes CASITTGTPEAFF.

The chain combines TRBV9 with TRBJ1-5; the D gene is possibly TRBD1 (5 bases). Trimming pared 0 bases from V and 2 bases from J, leaving 9 bases between. The length of the CDR3 is 15 residues. Germline loops: CDR1 SGDLS, CDR2 YYNGEE. The chain's CDR3 is CASSVDFRGNQPQHF. The CDR3 DNA reads as TGTGCCAGCAGCGTAGATTTCAGGGGCAATCAGCCCCAGCATTTT.

In its sample, this clone was seen a few times. V gene TRBV25-1 combines with J gene TRBJ2-7, with a possible D match to TRBD1 (5 bases). Per the germline V gene, CDR1 is MGHDK and CDR2 is SYGVNS. Trimming removed 5 bases at V and 5 bases at J, with 22 bases between. The CDR3 totals 16 residues. DNA for the CDR3: TGTGCCAGCAGTAGGGATCCGGCAGGGATTTTGAACGAGCAGTACTTC. It specifies CASSRDPAGILNEQYF.

This chain connects TRBV6-1 to TRBJ2-7, with TRBD1 identical over 9 bases. The CDR3 has 14 residues. Trimming removed 1 base from V and 4 bases from J; junction bases left unmatched: 2. From germline, CDR1 is MNHNS and CDR2 SASEGT. The CDR3 sequence: CASSEGTGEYEQYF. CDR3 coding DNA: TGTGCCAGCAGTGAAGGGACAGGGGAATACGAGCAGTACTTC.

This clone was observed a handful of times. Germline is not matched at one junction end, which may reflect a read error. Other DNA sequences in this specimen translate into the identical CDR3. This chain uses TRBV29-1 with TRBJ1-1, with TRBD1 matching 8 bases. The CDR3 runs to 13 residues. Germline CDR1 SQVTM, CDR2 ANQGSEA. The CDR3 here is CSVEGTGNTEAFF. CDR3 DNA sequence: TGCAGCGTGGAAGGGACAGGGAACACTGAAGCTTTCTTT. Filled out from reference TRBV29-1 and TRBJ1-1, the complete variable domain reads SAVISQKPSRDICQRGTSLTIQCQVDSQVTMMFWYRQQPGQSLTLIATANQGSEATYESGFVIDKFPISRPNLTFSTLTVSNMSPEDSSIYLCSVEGTGNTEAFFGQGTRLTVV.

This rearrangement joins TRBV25-1 to TRBJ2-2; possibly TRBD1 for D (6 bases). This CDR3 contains 15 residues. Germline values: CDR1 MGHDK, CDR2 SYGVNS. V lost 5 bases to trimming and J lost 4 bases, with 14 bases between them. The chain's CDR3 is CASSPPPGVTGELFF. Written as DNA, the CDR3 is TGTGCCAGCAGTCCTCCTCCAGGGGTCACCGGGGAGCTGTTTTTT.